This TCR beta chain was obtained from a study of T-cell reconstitution after alpha-beta-depleted transplantation in children. This clonotype came up a few times. A library of TCRbeta sequences, prepared with unique molecular identifiers, was generated. TCRdb ran MiXCR on the PCR reads and lists one entry per CDR3 protein. Of 300,000 or so distinct CDR3 sequences in the sample, approximately 9.6% are singletons; the top ten hold about 9.5%. This clonotype was obtained from a human donor who donated a stem cell graft to a child with SCID. This specimen consisted of PBMCs from the stem cell graft donor, obtained from the stem cell graft.

CDR3 nucleotide sequence: TGTGCTAGTGGTTTGCCCTGGGCGGGGTCGGAAGGCTACACCTTC. This sequence encodes CASGLPWAGSEGYTF. The rearrangement joins TRBV12-5 to TRBJ1-2; D is unresolved. The CDR3 extends over 15 amino acids. The germline gives CDR1 LGHNT, CDR2 FRNRAP. V lost 2 bases and J 8 bases, leaving 18 bases between the germline ends.